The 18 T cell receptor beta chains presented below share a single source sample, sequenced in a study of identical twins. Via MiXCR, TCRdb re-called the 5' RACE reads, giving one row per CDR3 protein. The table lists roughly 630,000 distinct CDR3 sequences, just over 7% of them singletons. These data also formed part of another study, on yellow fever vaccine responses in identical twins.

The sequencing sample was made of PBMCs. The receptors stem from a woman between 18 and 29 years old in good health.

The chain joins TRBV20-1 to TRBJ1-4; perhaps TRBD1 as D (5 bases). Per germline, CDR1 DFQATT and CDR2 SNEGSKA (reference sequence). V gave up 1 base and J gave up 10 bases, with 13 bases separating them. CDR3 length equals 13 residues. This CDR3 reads CSARGGVGGKLFF. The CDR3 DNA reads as TGCAGTGCTAGAGGAGGGGTTGGTGGAAAACTGTTTTTT.

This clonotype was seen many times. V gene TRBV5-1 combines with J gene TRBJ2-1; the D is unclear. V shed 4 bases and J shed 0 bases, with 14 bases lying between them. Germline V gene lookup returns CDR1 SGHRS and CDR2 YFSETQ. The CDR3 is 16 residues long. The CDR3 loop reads CASSPPVSRSYNEQFF. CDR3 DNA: TGCGCCAGCAGCCCCCCGGTCAGCCGCTCCTACAATGAGCAGTTCTTC.

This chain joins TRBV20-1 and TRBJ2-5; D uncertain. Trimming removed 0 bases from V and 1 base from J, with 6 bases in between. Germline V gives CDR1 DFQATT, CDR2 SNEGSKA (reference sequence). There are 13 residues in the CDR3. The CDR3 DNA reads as TGCAGTGCTAGAGATCTACGCCAAGAGACCCAGTACTTC. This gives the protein CSARDLRQETQYF.

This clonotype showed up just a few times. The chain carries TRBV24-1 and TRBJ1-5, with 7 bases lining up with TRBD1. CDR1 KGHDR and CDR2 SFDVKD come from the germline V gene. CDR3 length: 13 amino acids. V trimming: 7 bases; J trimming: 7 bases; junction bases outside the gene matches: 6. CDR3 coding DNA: TGTGCCACCAGCCGGGCAGGGGGGCAGCCCCAGCATTTT. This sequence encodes CATSRAGGQPQHF.

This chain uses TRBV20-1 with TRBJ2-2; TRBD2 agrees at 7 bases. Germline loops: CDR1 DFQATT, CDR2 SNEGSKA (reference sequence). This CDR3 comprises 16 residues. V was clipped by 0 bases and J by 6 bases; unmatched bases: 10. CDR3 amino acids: CSARETRLATPGELFF. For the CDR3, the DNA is TGCAGTGCTAGAGAGACCCGACTAGCAACGCCCGGGGAGCTGTTTTTT.

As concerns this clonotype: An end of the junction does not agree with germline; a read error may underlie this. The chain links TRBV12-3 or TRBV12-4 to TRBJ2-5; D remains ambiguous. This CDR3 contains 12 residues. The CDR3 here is CASRFGQETQYF. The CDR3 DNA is TGTGCCAGCCGTTTCGGACAAGAGACCCAGTACTTC.

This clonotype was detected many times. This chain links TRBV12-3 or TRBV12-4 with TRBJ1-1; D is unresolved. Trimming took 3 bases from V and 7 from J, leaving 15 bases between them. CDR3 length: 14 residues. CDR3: CASSLSGRLIEAFF. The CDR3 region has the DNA TGTGCCAGCAGTTTGTCTGGCAGATTGATTGAAGCTTTCTTT.

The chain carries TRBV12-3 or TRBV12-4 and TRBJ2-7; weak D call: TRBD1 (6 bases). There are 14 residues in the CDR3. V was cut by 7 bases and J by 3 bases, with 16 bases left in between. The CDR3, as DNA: TGTGCCAGCAAACCTCGAGGGGGAGACTACGAGCAGTACTTC. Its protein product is CASKPRGGDYEQYF.

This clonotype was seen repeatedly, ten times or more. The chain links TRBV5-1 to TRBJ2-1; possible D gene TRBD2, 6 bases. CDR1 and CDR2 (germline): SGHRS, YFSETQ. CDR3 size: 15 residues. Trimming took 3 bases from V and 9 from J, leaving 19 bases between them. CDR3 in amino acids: CASSSDGTYRPEQFF. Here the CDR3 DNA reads TGCGCCAGCAGCTCTGACGGGACTTATAGACCTGAGCAGTTCTTC.

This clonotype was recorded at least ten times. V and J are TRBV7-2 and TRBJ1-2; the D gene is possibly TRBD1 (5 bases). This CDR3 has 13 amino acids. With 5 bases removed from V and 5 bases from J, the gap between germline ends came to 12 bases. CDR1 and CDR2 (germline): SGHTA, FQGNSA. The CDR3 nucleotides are TGTGCCAGCAGCGAGGGGTTGGGGTATGGCTACACCTTC. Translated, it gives CASSEGLGYGYTF.

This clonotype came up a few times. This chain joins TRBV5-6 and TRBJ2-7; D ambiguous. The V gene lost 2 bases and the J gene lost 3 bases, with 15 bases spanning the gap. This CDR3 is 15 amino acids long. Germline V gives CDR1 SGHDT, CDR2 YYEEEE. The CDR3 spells CASSLPSPGFYEQYF. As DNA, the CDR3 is TGTGCCAGCAGCTTACCCAGCCCTGGATTCTACGAGCAGTACTTC.

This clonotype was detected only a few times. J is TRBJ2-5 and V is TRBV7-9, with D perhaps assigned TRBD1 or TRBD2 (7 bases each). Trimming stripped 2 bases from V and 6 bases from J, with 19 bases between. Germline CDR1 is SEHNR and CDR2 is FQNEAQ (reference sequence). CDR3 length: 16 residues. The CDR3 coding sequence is TGTGCCAGCAGCTTATTTTCCAGGGGGGGGTTTAAGACCCAGTACTTC. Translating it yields CASSLFSRGGFKTQYF.

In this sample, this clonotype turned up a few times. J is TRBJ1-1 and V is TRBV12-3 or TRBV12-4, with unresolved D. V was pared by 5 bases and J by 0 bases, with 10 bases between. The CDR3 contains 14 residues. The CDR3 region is CASSRTNMNTEAFF. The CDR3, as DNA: TGTGCCAGCAGTCGAACTAATATGAACACTGAAGCTTTCTTT.

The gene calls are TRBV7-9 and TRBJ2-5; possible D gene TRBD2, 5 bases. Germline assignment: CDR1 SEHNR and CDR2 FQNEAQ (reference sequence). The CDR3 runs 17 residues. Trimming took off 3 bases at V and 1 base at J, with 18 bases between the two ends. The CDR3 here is CASSFKVTTTSQETQYF. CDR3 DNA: TGTGCCAGCAGCTTCAAAGTGACTACCACCAGCCAAGAGACCCAGTACTTC.

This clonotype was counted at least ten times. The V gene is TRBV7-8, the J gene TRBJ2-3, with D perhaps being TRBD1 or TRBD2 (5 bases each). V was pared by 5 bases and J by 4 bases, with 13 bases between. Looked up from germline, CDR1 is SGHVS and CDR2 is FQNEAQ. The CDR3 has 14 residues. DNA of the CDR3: TGTGCCAGCAGCCAAGGACTGGGGCCAGATACGCAGTATTTT. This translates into CASSQGLGPDTQYF.

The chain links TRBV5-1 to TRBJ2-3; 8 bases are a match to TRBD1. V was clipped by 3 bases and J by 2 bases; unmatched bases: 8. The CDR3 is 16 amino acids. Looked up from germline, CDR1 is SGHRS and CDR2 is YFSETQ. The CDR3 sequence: CASSSSRTGPTDTQYF. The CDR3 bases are TGCGCCAGCAGCTCCAGCAGGACAGGGCCCACAGATACGCAGTATTTT.

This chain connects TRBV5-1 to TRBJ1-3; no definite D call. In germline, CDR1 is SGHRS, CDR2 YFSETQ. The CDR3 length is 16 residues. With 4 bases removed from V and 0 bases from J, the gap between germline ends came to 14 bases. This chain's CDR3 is CASSREHSNSGNTIYF. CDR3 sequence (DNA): TGCGCCAGCAGCCGGGAGCACAGTAACTCTGGAAACACCATATATTTT.

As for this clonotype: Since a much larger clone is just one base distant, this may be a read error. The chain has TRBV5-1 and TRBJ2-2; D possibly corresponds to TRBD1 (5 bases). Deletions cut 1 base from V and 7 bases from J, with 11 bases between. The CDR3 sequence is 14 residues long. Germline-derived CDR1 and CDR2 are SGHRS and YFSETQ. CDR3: CASSLTQGGGELFF. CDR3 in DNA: TGCGCCAGCAGCTTGACCCAGGGCGGCGGGGAGCTGTTTTTT.